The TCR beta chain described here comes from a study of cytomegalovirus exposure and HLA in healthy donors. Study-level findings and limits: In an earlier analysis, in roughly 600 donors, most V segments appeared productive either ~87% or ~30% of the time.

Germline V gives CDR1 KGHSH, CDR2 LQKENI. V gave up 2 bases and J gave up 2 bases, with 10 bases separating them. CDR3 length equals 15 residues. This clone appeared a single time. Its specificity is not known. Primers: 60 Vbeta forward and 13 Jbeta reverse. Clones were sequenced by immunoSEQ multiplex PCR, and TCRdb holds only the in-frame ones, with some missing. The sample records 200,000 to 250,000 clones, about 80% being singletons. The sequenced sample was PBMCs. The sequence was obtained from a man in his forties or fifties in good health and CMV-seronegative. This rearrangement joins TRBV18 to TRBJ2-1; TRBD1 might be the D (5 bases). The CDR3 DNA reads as TGTGCCAGCTCACCAGACAGAATGACCTACAATGAGCAGTTCTTC. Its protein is CASSPDRMTYNEQFF.